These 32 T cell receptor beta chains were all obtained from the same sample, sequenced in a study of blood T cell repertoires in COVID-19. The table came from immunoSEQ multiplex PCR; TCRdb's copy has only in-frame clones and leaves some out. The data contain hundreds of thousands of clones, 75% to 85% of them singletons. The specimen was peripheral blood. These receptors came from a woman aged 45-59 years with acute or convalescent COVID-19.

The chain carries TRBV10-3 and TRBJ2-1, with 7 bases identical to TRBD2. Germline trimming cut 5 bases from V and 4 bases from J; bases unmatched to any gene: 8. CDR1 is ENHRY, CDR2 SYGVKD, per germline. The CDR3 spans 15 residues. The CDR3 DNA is TGTGCCATCAGTTCCGAGGTGGGAGGGTACAATGAGCAGTTCTTC. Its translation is CAISSEVGGYNEQFF.

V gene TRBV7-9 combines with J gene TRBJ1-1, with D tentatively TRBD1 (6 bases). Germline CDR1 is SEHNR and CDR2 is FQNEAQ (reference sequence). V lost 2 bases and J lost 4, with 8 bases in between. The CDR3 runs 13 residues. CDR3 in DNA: TGTGCCAGCAGCTTAAGGGGGGGCACTGAAGCTTTCTTT. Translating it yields CASSLRGGTEAFF. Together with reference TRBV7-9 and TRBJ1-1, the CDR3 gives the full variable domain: DTGVSQNPRHKITKRGQNVTFRCDPISEHNRLYWYRQTLGQGPEFLTYFQNEAQLEKSRLLSDRFSAERPKGSFSTLEIQRTEQGDSAMYLCASSLRGGTEAFFGQGTRLTVV.

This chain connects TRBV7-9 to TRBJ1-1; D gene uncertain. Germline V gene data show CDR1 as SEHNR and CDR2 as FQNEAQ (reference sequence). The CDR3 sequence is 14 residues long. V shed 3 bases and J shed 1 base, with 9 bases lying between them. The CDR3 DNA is TGTGCCAGCAGCTTCTCTCCAGAGAACACTGAAGCTTTCTTT. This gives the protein CASSFSPENTEAFF.

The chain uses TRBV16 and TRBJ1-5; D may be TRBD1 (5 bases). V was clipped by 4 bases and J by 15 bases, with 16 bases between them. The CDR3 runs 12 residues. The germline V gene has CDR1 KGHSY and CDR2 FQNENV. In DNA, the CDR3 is TGTGCCAGCAGCCCGACCGGGGCGGGACGGCATTTT. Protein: CASSPTGAGRHF.

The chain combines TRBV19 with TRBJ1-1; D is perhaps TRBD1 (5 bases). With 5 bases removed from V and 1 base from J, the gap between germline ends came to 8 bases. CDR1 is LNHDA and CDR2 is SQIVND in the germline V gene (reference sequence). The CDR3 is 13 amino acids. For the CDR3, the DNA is TGTGCCAGTAGTCAGACAGAGAACACTGAAGCTTTCTTT. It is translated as CASSQTENTEAFF.

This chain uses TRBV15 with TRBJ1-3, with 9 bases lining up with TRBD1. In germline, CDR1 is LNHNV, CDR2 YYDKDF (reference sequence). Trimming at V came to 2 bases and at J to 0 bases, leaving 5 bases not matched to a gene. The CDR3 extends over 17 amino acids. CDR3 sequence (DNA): TGTGCCACCAGCAGAACCGGGACAGGGTTCTCTGGAAACACCATATATTTT. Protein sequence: CATSRTGTGFSGNTIYF.

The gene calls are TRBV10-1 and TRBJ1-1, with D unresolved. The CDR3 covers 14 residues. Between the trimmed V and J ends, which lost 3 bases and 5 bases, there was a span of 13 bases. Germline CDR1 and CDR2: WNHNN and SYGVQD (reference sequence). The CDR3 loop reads CASSESRGWTEAFF. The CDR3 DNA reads TGCGCCAGCAGTGAATCACGCGGGTGGACTGAAGCTTTCTTT.

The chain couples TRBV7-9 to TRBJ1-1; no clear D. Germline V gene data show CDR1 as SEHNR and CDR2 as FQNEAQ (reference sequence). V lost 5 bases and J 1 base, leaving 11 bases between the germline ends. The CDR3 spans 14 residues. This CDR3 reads CASSPDMGNTEAFF. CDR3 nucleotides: TGTGCCAGCAGCCCAGACATGGGGAACACTGAAGCTTTCTTT.

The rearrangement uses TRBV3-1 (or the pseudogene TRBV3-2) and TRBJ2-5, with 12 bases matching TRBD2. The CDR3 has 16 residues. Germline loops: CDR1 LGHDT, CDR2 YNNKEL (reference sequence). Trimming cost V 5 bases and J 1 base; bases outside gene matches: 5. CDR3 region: CASSTTSGGTQETQYF. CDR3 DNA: TGTGCCAGCAGCACCACTAGCGGGGGGACCCAAGAGACCCAGTACTTC.

The CDR3 DNA reads as TGCGCCAGCAGGCGACGACAGGCCGATTCACCCCTCCACTTT. Its translation is CASRRRQADSPLHF. This chain links TRBV5-1 with TRBJ1-6, with D perhaps TRBD1 (6 bases). The CDR3 runs 14 residues. Germline V lookup: CDR1 SGHRS, CDR2 YFSETQ. The V end lost 5 bases, the J end lost 8 bases, and 14 bases lay between the germline ends. The variable domain in full, completed from reference TRBV5-1 and TRBJ1-6, reads KAGVTQTPRYLIKTRGQQVTLSCSPISGHRSVSWYQQTPGQGLQFLFEYFSETQRNKGNFPGRFSGRQFSNSRSEMNVSTLELGDSALYLCASRRRQADSPLHFGNGTRLTVT.

Written as DNA, the CDR3 is TGTGCCACCGGGGACACCATTAACACTGAAGCTTTCTTT. Its protein is CATGDTINTEAFF. This rearrangement joins TRBV27 to TRBJ1-1; D is possibly TRBD1 (6 bases). The CDR3 extends over 13 amino acids. Trimming removed 10 bases at V and 2 bases at J, with 14 bases between. The germline CDR1 and CDR2 sequences are MNHEY and SMNVEV (reference sequence).

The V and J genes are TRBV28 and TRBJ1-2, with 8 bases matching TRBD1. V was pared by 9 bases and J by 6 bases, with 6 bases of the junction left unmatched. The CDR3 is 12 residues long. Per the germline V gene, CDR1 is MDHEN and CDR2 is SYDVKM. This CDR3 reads CARDREGHGYTF. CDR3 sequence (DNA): TGTGCCAGGGACAGGGAAGGCCATGGCTACACCTTC.

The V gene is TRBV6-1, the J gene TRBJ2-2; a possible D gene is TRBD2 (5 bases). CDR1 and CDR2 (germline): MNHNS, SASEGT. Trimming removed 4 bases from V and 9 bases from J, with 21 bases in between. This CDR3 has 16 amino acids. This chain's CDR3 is CASSAPLADTVRELFF. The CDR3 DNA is TGTGCCAGCAGTGCCCCCCTAGCAGATACCGTAAGGGAGCTGTTTTTT.

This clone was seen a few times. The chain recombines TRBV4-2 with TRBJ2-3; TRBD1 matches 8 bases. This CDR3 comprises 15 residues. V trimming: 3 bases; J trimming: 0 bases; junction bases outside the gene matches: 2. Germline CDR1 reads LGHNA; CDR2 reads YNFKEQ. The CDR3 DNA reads TGTGCCAGCAGCCAGGACAGGGCTAGCACAGATACGCAGTATTTT. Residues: CASSQDRASTDTQYF.

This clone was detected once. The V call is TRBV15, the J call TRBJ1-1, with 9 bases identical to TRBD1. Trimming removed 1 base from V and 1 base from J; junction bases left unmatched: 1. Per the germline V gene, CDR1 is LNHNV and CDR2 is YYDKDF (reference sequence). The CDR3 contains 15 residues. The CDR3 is CATSRAGQGNTEAFF. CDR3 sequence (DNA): TGTGCCACCAGCAGAGCGGGACAGGGGAACACTGAAGCTTTCTTT.

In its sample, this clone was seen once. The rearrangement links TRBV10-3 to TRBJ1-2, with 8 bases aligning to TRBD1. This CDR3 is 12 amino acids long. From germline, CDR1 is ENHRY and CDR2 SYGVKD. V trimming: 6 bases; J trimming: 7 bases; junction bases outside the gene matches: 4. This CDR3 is CAIRGQGPGYTF. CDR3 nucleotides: TGTGCCATCAGAGGACAGGGCCCTGGCTACACCTTC.

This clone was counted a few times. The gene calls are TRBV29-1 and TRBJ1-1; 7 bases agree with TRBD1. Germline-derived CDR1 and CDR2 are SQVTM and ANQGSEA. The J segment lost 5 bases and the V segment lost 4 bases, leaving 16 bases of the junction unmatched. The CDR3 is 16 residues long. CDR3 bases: TGCAGCGTTGTGGCCGCGGCAGGGGGGACGAGAACTGAAGCTTTCTTT. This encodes CSVVAAAGGTRTEAFF.

In DNA, the CDR3 is TGTGCCAGCTCACCGGGCCAGGGGCCTGTCGGTCAGCCCCAGCATTTT. Its protein product is CASSPGQGPVGQPQHF. The rearrangement uses TRBV18 and TRBJ1-5; perhaps TRBD1 as D (6 bases). Germline V gene lookup returns CDR1 KGHSH and CDR2 LQKENI. Trimming cost V 3 bases and J 6 bases, with 18 bases left between them. The CDR3 totals 16 residues.

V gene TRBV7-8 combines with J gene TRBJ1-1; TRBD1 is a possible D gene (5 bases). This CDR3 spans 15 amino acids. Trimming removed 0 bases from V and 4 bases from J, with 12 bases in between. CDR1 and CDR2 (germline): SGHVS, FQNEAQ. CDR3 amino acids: CASSLARGPSTEAFF. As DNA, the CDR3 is TGTGCCAGCAGCTTAGCGCGGGGCCCGAGCACTGAAGCTTTCTTT.

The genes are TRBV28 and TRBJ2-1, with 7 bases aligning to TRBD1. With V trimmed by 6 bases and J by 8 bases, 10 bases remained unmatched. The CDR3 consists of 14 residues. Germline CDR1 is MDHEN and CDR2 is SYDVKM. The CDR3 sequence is CASRVRQGGDEQFF. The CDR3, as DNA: TGTGCCAGCAGGGTTAGACAGGGTGGAGATGAGCAGTTCTTC.

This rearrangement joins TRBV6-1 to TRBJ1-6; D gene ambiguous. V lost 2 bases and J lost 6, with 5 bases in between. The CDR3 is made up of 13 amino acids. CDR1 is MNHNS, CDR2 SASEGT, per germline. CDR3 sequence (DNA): TGTGCCAGCAGTGAACACGGTAATTCACCCCTCCACTTT. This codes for CASSEHGNSPLHF.

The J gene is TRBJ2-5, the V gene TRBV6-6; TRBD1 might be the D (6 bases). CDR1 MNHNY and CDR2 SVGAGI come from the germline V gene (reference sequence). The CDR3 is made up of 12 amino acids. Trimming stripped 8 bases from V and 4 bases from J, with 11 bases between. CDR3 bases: TGTGCCAGCTGGACAGTGGGAGAGACCCAGTACTTC. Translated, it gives CASWTVGETQYF.

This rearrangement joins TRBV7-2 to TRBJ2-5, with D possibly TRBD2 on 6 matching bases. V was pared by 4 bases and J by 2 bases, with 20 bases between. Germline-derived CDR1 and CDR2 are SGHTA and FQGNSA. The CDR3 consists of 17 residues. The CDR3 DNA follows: TGTGCCAGCAGCTCGACCTTCGTAGCGGACCCTCAAGAGACCCAGTACTTC. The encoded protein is CASSSTFVADPQETQYF.

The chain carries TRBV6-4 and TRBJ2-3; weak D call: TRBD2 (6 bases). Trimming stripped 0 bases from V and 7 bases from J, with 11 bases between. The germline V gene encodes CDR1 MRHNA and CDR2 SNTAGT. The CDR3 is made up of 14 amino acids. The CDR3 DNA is TGTGCCAGCAGTGACTCGAGGGAGGTAAATACGCAGTATTTT. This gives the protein CASSDSREVNTQYF.

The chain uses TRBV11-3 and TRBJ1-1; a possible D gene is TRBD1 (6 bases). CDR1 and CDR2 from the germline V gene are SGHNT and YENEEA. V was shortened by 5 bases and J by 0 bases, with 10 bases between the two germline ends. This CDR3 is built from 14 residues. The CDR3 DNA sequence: TGTGCCAGCAGCGAGGACAGCCTGAACACTGAAGCTTTCTTT. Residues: CASSEDSLNTEAFF.

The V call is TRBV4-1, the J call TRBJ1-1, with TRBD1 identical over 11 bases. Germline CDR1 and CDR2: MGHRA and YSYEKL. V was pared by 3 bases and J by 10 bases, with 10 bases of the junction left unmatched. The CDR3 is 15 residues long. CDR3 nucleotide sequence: TGCGCCAGCAGCCAGCCGGGACAGGGGGTTTTGCGAGCTTTCTTT. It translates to CASSQPGQGVLRAFF.

The CDR3 sequence is CASSSRDRLYEQYF. CDR3 DNA: TGTGCCAGCAGCTCCAGGGACAGACTCTACGAGCAGTACTTC. This sequence joins TRBV7-9 and TRBJ2-7; 7 bases line up with TRBD1. Germline V gene data show CDR1 as SEHNR and CDR2 as FQNEAQ (reference sequence). The CDR3 totals 14 residues. With 4 bases clipped from V and 3 bases from J, the junction kept 6 bases outside the gene matches.

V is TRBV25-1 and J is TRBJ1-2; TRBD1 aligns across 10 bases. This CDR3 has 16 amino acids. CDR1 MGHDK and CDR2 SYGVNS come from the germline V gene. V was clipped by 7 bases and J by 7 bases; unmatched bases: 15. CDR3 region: CASTLGGTGEFRGYTF. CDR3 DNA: TGTGCCAGCACCCTAGGTGGGACAGGGGAGTTTCGTGGCTACACCTTC.

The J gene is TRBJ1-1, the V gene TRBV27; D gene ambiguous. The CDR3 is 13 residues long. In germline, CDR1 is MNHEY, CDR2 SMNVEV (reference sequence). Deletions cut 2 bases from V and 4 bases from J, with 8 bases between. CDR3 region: CASSLSRLTEAFF. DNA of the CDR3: TGTGCCAGCAGTTTAAGTAGACTCACTGAAGCTTTCTTT.

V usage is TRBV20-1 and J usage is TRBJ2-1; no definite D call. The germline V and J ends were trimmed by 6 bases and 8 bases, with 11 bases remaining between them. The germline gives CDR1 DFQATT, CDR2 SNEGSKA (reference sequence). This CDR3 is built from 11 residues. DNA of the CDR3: TGCAGTGCCAGAAGGAGCTATGAGCAGTTCTTC. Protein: CSARRSYEQFF.

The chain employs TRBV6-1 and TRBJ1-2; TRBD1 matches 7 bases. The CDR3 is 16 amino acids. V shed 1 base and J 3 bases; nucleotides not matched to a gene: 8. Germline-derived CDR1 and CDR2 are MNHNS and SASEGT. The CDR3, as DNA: TGTGCCAGCAGTGAAGTATTAGGCGACAGGGACTATGGCTACACCTTC. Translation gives CASSEVLGDRDYGYTF.

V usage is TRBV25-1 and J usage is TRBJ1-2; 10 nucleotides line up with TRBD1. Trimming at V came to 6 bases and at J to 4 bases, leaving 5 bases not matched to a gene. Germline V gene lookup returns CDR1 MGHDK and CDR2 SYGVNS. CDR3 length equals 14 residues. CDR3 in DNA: TGTGCCAGCAGCACCGGGACAGGGGTCTATGGCTACACCTTC. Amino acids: CASSTGTGVYGYTF.